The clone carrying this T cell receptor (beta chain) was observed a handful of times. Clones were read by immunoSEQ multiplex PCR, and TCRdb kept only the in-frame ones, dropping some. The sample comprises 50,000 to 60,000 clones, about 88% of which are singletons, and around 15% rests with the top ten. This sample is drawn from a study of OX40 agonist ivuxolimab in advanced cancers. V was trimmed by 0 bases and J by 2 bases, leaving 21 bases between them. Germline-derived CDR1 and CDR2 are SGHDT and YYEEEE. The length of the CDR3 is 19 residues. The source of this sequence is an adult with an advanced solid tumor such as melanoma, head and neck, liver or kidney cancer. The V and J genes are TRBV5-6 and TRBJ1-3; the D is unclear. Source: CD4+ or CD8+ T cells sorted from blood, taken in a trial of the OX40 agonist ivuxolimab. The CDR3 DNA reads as TGTGCCAGCAGCTTGGGTCCCAATCGACTAGTCGGTCCTGGAAACACCATATATTTT. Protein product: CASSLGPNRLVGPGNTIYF.